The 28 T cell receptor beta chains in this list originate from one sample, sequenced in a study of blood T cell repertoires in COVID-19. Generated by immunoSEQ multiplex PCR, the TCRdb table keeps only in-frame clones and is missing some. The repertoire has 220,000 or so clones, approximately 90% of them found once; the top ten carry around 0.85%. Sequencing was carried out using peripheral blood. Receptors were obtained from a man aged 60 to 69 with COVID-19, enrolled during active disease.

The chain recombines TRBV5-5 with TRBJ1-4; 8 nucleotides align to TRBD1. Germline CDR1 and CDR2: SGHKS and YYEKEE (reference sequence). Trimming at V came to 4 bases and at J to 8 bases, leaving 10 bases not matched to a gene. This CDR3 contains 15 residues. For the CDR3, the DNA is TGTGCCAGCAGCCCAGACAGGGGTGTAGGGGAAAAACTGTTTTTT. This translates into CASSPDRGVGEKLFF.

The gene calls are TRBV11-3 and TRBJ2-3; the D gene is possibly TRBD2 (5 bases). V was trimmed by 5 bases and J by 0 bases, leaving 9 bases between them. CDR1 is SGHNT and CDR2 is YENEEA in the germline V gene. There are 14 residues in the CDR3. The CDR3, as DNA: TGTGCCAGCAGCCTACGGACTAGCACAGATACGCAGTATTTT. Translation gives CASSLRTSTDTQYF.

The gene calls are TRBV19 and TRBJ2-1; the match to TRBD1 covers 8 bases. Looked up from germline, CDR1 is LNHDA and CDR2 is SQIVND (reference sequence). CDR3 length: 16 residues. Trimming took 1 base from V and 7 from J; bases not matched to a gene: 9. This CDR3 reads CASSIAGTGKRNEQFF. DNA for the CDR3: TGTGCCAGTAGTATAGCCGGGACAGGAAAGAGGAATGAGCAGTTCTTC.

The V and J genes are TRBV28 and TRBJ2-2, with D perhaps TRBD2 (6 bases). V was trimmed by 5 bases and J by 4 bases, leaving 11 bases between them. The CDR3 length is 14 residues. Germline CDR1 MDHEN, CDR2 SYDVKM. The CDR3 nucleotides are TGTGCCAGCAGTCCTGCCGGGGGCACCGGGGAGCTGTTTTTT. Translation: CASSPAGGTGELFF.

The CDR3 DNA reads TGTGCCAGTAGGACTAGCGGGAGCGGGAAGCAGTTCTTC. It translates to CASRTSGSGKQFF. The V call is TRBV19, the J call TRBJ2-1; 12 positions agree with TRBD2. The CDR3 is 13 residues long. V dropped 6 bases and J dropped 11; count of bases not matched to a gene: 5. Germline values: CDR1 LNHDA, CDR2 SQIVND (reference sequence).

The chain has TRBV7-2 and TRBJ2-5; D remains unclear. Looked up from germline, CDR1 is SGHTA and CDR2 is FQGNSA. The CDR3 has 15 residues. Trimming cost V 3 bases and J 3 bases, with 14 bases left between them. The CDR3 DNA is TGTGCCAGCAGCTTGCGCCGAGGCATAGAAGAGACCCAGTACTTC. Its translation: CASSLRRGIEETQYF.

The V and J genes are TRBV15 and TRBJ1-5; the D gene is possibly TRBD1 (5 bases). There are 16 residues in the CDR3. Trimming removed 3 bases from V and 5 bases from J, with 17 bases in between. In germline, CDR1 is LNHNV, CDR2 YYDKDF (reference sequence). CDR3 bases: TGTGCCACCAGCAGGGGGACGGGGGGGTCTCATCAGCCCCAGCATTTT. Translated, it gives CATSRGTGGSHQPQHF.

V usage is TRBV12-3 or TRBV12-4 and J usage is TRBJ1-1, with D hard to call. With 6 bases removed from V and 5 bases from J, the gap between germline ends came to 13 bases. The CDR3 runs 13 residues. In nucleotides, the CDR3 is TGTGCCAGCAGGGGAGATGGGGTTACTGAAGCTTTCTTT. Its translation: CASRGDGVTEAFF.

CDR3 amino acids: CASRIQVLSGNTIYF. CDR3 nucleotide sequence: TGTGCCAGCAGGATTCAGGTCCTCTCTGGAAACACCATATATTTT. The chain links TRBV2 to TRBJ1-3; D gene unclear. The CDR3 spans 15 residues. Per the germline V gene, CDR1 is SNHLY and CDR2 is FYNNEI. V was clipped by 6 bases and J by 0 bases, with 12 bases between them. The whole variable domain, remainder taken from reference TRBV2 and TRBJ1-3, is EPEVTQTPSHQVTQMGQEVILRCVPISNHLYFYWYRQILGQKVEFLVSFYNNEISEKSEIFDDQFSVERPDGSNFTLKIRSTKLEDSAMYFCASRIQVLSGNTIYFGEGSWLTVV.

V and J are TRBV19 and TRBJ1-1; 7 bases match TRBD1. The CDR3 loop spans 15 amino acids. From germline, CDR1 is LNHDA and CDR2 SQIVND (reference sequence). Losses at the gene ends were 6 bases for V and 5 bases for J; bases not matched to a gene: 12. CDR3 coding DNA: TGTGCCAGTAGGGGCTGGGGAAGGGGGCAAACTGAAGCTTTCTTT. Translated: CASRGWGRGQTEAFF.

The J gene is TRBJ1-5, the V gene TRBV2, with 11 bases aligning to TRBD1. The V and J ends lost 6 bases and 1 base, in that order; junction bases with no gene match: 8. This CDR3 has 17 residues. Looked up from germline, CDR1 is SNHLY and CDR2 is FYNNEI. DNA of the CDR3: TGTGCCAGCAGCGGGACAGGGGGTGTGTTGAGCAATCAGCCCCAGCATTTT. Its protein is CASSGTGGVLSNQPQHF.

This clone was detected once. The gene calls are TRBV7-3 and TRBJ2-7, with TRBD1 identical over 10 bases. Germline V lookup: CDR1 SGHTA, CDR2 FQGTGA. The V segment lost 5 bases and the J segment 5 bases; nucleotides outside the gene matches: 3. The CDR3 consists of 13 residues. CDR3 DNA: TGTGCCAGCAGCCGGGACAGGGGACACGAGCAGTACTTC. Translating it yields CASSRDRGHEQYF.

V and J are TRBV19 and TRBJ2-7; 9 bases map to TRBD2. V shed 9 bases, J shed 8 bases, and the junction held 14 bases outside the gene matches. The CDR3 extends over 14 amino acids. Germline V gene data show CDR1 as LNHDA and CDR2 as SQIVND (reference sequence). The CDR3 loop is CASNTRRAGGQQYF. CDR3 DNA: TGTGCCAGCAACACCCGACGAGCGGGAGGCCAGCAGTACTTC.

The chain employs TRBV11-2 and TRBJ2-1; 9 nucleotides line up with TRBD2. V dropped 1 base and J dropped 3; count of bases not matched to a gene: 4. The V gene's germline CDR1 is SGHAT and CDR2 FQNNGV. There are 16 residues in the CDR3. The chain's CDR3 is CASSLGVSGGYNEQFF. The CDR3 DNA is TGTGCCAGCAGCTTAGGGGTTAGCGGGGGCTACAATGAGCAGTTCTTC.

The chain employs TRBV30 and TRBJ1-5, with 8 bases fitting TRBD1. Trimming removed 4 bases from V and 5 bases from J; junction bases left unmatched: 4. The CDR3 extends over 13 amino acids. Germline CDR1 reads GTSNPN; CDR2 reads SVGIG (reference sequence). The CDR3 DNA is TGTGCCTGGAACGCAGGGGGCGATCAGCCCCAGCATTTT. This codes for CAWNAGGDQPQHF.

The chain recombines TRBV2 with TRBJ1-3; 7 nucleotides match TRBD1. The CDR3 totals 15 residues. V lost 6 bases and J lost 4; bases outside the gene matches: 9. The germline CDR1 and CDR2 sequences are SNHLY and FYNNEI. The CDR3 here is CASSRQGFIGNTIYF. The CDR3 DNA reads TGTGCCAGCAGCCGACAGGGTTTTATAGGAAACACCATATATTTT.

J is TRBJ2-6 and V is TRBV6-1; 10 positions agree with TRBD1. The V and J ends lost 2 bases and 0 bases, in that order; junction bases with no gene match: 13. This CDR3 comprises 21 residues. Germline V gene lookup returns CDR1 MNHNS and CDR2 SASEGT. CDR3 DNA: TGTGCCAGCAGTGAACGGGGACAGGGGTCAATCCTTTCCTCTGGGGCCAACGTCCTGACTTTC. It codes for CASSERGQGSILSSGANVLTF.

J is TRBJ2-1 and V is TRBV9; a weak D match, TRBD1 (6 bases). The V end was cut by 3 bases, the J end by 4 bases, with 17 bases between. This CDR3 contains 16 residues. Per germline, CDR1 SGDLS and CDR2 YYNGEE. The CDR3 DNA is TGTGCCAGCAGCGGTCACCCGGGACATTTTTACAATGAGCAGTTCTTC. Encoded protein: CASSGHPGHFYNEQFF.

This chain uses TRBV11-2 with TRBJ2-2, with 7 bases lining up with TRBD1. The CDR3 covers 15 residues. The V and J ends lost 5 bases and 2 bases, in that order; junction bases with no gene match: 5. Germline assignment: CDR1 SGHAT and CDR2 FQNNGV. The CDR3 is CASSRQGTNTGELFF. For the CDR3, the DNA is TGTGCCAGCAGCCGACAGGGCACTAACACCGGGGAGCTGTTTTTT.

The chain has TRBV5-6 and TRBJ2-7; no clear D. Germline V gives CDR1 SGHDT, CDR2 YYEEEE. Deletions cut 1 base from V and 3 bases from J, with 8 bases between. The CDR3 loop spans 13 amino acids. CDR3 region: CASSLPQDYEQYF. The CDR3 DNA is TGTGCCAGCAGCTTGCCCCAGGACTACGAGCAGTACTTC.

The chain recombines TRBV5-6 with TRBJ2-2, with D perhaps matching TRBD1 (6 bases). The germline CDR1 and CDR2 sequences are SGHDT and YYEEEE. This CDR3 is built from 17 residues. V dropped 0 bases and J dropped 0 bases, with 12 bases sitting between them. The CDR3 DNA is TGTGCCAGCAGCTTGGCCCTGTCAGGGGCGAACACCGGGGAGCTGTTTTTT. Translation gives CASSLALSGANTGELFF.

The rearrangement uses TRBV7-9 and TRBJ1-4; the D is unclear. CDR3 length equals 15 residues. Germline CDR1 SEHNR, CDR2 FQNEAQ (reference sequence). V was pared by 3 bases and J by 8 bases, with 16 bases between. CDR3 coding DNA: TGTGCCAGCAGCTTCGTGAGCGCCCGGGAGGAAAAACTGTTTTTT. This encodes CASSFVSAREEKLFF.

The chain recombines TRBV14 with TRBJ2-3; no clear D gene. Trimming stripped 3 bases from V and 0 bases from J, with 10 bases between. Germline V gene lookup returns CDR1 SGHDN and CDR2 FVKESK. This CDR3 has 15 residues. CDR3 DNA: TGTGCCAGCAGCCAGGCTGAGACTAGCACAGATACGCAGTATTTT. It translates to CASSQAETSTDTQYF.

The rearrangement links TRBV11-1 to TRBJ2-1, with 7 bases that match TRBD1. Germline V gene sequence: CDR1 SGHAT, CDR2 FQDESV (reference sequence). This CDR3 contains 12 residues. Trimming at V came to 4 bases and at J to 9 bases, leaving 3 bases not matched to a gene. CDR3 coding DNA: TGTGCCAGCAGCTCGGACAGGAGTGAGCAGTTCTTC. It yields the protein CASSSDRSEQFF.

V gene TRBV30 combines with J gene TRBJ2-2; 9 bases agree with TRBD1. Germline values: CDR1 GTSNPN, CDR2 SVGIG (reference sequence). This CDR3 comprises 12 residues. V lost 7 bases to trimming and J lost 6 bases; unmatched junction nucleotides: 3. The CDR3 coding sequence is TGTGCCTTTGACAGGGGGGCCGGGGAGCTGTTTTTT. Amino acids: CAFDRGAGELFF.

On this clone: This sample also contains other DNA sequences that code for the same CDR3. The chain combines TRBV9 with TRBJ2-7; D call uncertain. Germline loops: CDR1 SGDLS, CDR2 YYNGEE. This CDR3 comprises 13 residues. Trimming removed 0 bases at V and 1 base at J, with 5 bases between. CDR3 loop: CASSVGGSYEQYF. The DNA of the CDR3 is TGTGCCAGCAGCGTAGGAGGTTCCTACGAGCAGTACTTC.

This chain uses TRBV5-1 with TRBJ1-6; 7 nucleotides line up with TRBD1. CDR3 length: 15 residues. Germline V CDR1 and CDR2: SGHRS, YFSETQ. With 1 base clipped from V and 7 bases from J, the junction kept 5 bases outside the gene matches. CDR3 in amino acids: CASSLSGTENSPLHF. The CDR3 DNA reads TGCGCCAGCAGCTTGTCAGGGACAGAGAATTCACCCCTCCACTTT.

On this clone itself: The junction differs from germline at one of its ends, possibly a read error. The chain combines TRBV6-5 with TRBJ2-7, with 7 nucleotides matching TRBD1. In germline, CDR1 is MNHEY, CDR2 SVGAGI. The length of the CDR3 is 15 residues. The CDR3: CATQPRGQYSSEQYF. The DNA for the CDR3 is TGTGCCACCCAGCCACGGGGACAGTATTCCTCCGAGCAGTACTTC.